This TCR beta chain was retrieved from a study of blood T cell repertoires in COVID-19. For the study at large: Sources were T cells, B-cell-depleted T cells, or PBMCs; the material itself was cDNA or gDNA.

The CDR3 runs to 14 residues. The V and J ends lost 5 bases and 8 bases respectively, with 18 bases between them. Per germline, CDR1 SQVTM and CDR2 ANQGSEA. Study processing details: It was from reference gene primer amplification that nucleated cell counts were estimated. Data came from immunoSEQ multiplex PCR; TCRdb stores just in-frame clones and leaves some out. From that table come the V and J calls and clone size; the DNA was used to work out D and trimming. The sample lists about 20,000 clones; approximately 85% were seen once. The J gene is TRBJ1-4, the V gene TRBV29-1; D is possibly TRBD1 (6 bases). The sequenced material came from peripheral blood. The receptor was derived from an older man with acute or convalescent COVID-19. The CDR3 DNA sequence: TGCAGCGTTCGCAGGGGTTCCGGTTTAGAAAAACTGTTTTTT. Its protein is CSVRRGSGLEKLFF.